One sample yielded the 7 T cell receptor beta chains listed below, sequenced in a study of metastatic and nonmetastatic thyroid tumors. No patient had received any treatment before thyroid surgery. TCRdb reanalyzed the PCR reads with MiXCR. The sample gives about 16,000 clones, 33% of which show up once; 13% is in the top ten. The sample was tumor tissue. The receptor set was obtained from a male donor with papillary thyroid cancer or a benign thyroid nodule (not recorded which). Some clones in this sample may be carry-over from other donors' samples.

The chain carries TRBV18 and TRBJ2-3; D call uncertain. Germline loops: CDR1 KGHSH, CDR2 LQKENI. The CDR3 is 12 residues long. The V gene lost 6 bases and the J gene lost 6 bases, with 10 bases spanning the gap. The CDR3 region has the DNA TGTGCCAGCTCCCCGTTCTCGGATACGCAGTATTTT. It encodes CASSPFSDTQYF.

This chain uses TRBV20-1 with TRBJ1-2; D may be TRBD1 (5 bases). V lost 3 bases to trimming and J lost 4 bases, with 9 bases between them. CDR3 length: 12 residues. Germline-derived CDR1 and CDR2 are DFQATT and SNEGSKA (reference sequence). The CDR3 DNA sequence: TGCAGTGCTAGGCAGGGAACCTATGGCTACACCTTC. Translating gives CSARQGTYGYTF.

This clone was picked up many times. The chain employs TRBV7-2 and TRBJ1-2, with 8 bases matching TRBD1. The V segment lost 6 bases and the J segment 7 bases; nucleotides outside the gene matches: 10. CDR3 size: 14 residues. Germline CDR1 and CDR2: SGHTA and FQGNSA. In nucleotides, the CDR3 is TGTGCCAGCAGTCTGGTATTGCAGGGGGCTGGCTACACCTTC. Amino acids: CASSLVLQGAGYTF.

In its sample, this clone was seen many times. The chain has TRBV4-1 and TRBJ2-1; 8 positions match TRBD2. Trimming removed 3 bases from V and 5 bases from J; junction bases left unmatched: 12. The CDR3 contains 17 residues. The germline V gene encodes CDR1 MGHRA and CDR2 YSYEKL. The CDR3 nucleotides read TGCGCCAGCAGCCACCTCGGAGTGGTAGCGGGAAACAATGAGCAGTTCTTC. It codes for CASSHLGVVAGNNEQFF.

V usage is TRBV2 and J usage is TRBJ2-1; tentative D call: TRBD1 (5 bases). The CDR3 is made up of 15 amino acids. CDR1 and CDR2 from the germline V gene are SNHLY and FYNNEI. Trimming shortened V by 1 base and J by 6 bases, and 13 bases separated the two germline ends. Here the CDR3 DNA reads TGTGCCAGCAGTGAAGGGTCCGCTAGGGGCAATGAGCAGTTCTTC. Its protein is CASSEGSARGNEQFF.

By its share, this clone is medium-sized. The chain couples TRBV2 to TRBJ2-2; D perhaps matches TRBD2 (5 bases). V was shortened by 3 bases and J by 7 bases, with 12 bases between the two germline ends. CDR3 size: 14 residues. Germline assignment: CDR1 SNHLY and CDR2 FYNNEI. The CDR3 is CASSDNREGGELFF. The DNA of the CDR3 is TGTGCCAGCAGTGATAACCGGGAAGGCGGGGAGCTGTTTTTT.

This clone was found many times. V usage is TRBV6-2 or TRBV6-3 and J usage is TRBJ1-2; D not resolved. CDR1 is MNHEY, CDR2 SVGEGT, per germline. V lost 1 base and J 0 bases, leaving 3 bases between the germline ends. The CDR3 covers 13 residues. CDR3 sequence: CASSYWPNYGYTF. The CDR3, as DNA: TGTGCCAGCAGTTACTGGCCTAACTATGGCTACACCTTC.